This T cell receptor (beta chain) was recovered during a study of blood T cells in healthy people across ages. Study findings and constraints: Expanded clonotype shifts may have been confounded, as the donors had an unknown CMV status.

Combining a sample-barcoded 5' primer with a J-beta primer mix, a second PCR ran for about 6 to 12 cycles. The authors tagged each cDNA molecule using a template-switch adaptor with 12 random nucleotides. Using its own MiXCR run on the 5' RACE reads, TCRdb lists one record per CDR3 protein. Of about 1.5 million distinct CDR3 sequences listed, 40% to 45% were seen once; the top ten hold over 3.5%. In this sample, this clonotype turned up many times. The antigen is unknown. Isolation yielded PBMCs, at least 7 million per sample, in every case. Total RNA was extracted at no less than 5 micrograms per sample. In germline, CDR1 is MGHRA, CDR2 YSYEKL. CDR3 size: 13 residues. Trimming removed 4 bases at V and 6 bases at J, with 13 bases between.

The gene calls are TRBV4-1 and TRBJ2-7; D is possibly TRBD1 (6 bases). The material sequenced was blood. The TCR comes from a young woman in good health. The DNA for the CDR3 is TGCGCCAGCAGCCGGGACATGAGTCTCGAGCAGTACTTC. This encodes CASSRDMSLEQYF.